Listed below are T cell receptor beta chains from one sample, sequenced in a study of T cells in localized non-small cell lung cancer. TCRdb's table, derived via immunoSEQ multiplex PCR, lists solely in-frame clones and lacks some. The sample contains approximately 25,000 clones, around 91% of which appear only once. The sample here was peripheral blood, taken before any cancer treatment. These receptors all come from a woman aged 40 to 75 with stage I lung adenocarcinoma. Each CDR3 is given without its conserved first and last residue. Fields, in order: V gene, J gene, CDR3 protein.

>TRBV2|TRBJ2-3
ASRATGGGTDTQY
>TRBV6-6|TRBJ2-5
ASSYSWGEETQY
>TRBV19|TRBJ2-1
ASSLHSGRAVNEQF
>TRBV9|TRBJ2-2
ASSRGLAGGSGELF
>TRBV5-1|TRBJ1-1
ASSSGRGTNTEAF
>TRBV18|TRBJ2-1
ASFSGRAGNEQF
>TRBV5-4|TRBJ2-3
ASSQLAGVLTDTQY
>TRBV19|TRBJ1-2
ASNLGQGLAIHYGYT
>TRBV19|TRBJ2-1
ASSPLAENSGQF
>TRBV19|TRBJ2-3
ASSPSVSLGTDTQY
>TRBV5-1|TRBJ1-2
ASSGGQDYGYT
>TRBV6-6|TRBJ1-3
ASSSGLSGNTIY
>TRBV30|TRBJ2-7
AWSVGGGGYEQY
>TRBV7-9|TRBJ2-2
ASSLLQELNTGELF
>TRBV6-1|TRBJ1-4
ASTEDRGSEKLF
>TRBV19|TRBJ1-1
ASSMFRGGEGNTEAF
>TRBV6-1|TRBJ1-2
ASSEQGGYGYT
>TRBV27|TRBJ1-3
ASCPQGGRRDTIY
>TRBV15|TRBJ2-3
ATSTRLAGGKDTQY
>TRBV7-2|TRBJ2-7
ASSLGDSTYEQY
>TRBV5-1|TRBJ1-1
ASTQYLPNTEAF
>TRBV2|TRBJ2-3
ASSGTASTDTQY
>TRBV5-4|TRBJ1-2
ASSLAGLLGYT
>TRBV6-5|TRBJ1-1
ASTPTPENTEAF
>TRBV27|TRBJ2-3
ASSPPGDYRTDTQY
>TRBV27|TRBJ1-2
ASRLQGTNYGYT